The clone carrying this T cell receptor beta chain was counted ten times or more. Its cognate antigen is unknown. This specimen belongs to a study of post-analysis software for immune sequencing data. Study background: The disease courses spanned relapsing-remitting, secondary progressive and progressive-relapsing forms of multiple sclerosis. Findings and caveats of the study: A handful of TRBV segments appeared more often in patients than in controls, and TRBV5-6, TRBV5-1 and TRBV20-1 were among these. Samples from a shared batch, those prepared together, strongly co-clustered by F measure. Comparison with controls showed significantly lower normalized Chao1 diversity in multiple sclerosis patients.

Every TCR beta cDNA library bore unique molecular identifiers. Researchers reported 400,000 to 550,000 cDNA molecules coming from approximately 0.91 to 9.4 million T cells. A single record per CDR3 protein comes from TCRdb applying MiXCR to the PCR reads. Of some 260,000 distinct CDR3 sequences in the sample, 36% were seen once. This CDR3 comprises 13 residues. Germline assignment: CDR1 ENHRY and CDR2 SYGVKD. The V and J ends lost 11 bases and 3 bases, in that order; junction bases with no gene match: 9. The sequence came from a girl between 10 and 17 years old with multiple sclerosis. The specimen sequenced was blood. The gene calls are TRBV10-3 and TRBJ1-1, with TRBD1 identical over 7 bases. The CDR3 spells CAVGQAGDTEAFF. The CDR3 DNA reads TGTGCCGTCGGACAGGCCGGGGACACTGAAGCTTTCTTT.